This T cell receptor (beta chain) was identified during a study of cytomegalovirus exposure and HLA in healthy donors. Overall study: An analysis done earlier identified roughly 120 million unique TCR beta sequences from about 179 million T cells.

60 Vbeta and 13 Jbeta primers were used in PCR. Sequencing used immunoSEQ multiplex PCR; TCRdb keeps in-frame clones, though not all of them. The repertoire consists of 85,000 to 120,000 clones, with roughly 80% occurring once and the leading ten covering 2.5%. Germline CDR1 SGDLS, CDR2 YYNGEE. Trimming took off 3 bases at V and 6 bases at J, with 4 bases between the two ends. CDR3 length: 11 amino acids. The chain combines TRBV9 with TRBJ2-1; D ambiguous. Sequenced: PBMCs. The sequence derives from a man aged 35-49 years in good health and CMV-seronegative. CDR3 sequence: CASSARNEQFF. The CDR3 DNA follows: TGTGCCAGCAGCGCCCGCAATGAGCAGTTCTTC.